Listed below are T cell receptor beta chains from one sample, sequenced in a study of shared clonotypes between healthy human individuals. Assay: immunoSEQ multiplex PCR; the TCRdb copy retains only in-frame clones and omits some. In the table there are around 2.1 million clones, about 92% of which are singletons. Sample: naive CD8+ T cells from PBMCs. The receptors here all came from a young man in good health. Some clones in this sample may be carry-over from other donors' samples. The CDR3 runs from the conserved cysteine through the conserved F or W. D genes are given only for firm matches. Only part of the rows carry a size: once, few, many, or a class if the clone is expanded.

TRBJ2-5 | NA | NA | TRBV19 | TGTGCCAGTAGTATTCACGGAACCGGGGGAATAGAGACCCAGTACTTC | CASSIHGTGGIETQYF
TRBJ2-5 | TRBD1 | NA | TRBV28 | TGTGCCAGCAGTTTAGAGTTCGTGCAGGGGGAGATCAAGGAGACCCAGTACTTC | CASSLEFVQGEIKETQYF
TRBJ2-1 | NA | NA | TRBV5-4 | TGTGCCAGCAGTCCCGGGAACAATGAGCAGTTCTTC | CASSPGNNEQFF
TRBJ1-4 | TRBD1 | NA | TRBV4-3 | TGCGCCAGCAGCAGGGGGCTTTCTAATGAAAAACTGTTTTTT | CASSRGLSNEKLFF
TRBJ1-4 | NA | NA | TRBV27 | TGTGCCAGCAGCGTTCAGCAGGGACTAGGCGAAAAACTGTTTTTT | CASSVQQGLGEKLFF
TRBJ2-7 | NA | NA | TRBV7-2 | TGTGCCAGCAGCCCCCGTTATGGGGTCAGCTCCTACGAGCAGTACTTC | CASSPRYGVSSYEQYF
TRBJ1-1 | NA | once | TRBV28 | TGTGCCAGCACCCACAGGGCTGAACGAACTGAAGCTTTCTTT | CASTHRAERTEAFF
TRBJ2-1 | TRBD1 | NA | TRBV29-1 | TGCAGCGTTGAAGAGGGACAGGGGAGTGAGCAGTTCTTC | CSVEEGQGSEQFF
TRBJ2-7 | TRBD2 | NA | TRBV28 | TGTGCCAGCAGTTTAGAAGCTAGCGGGAGAGACGAGCAGTACTTC | CASSLEASGRDEQYF
TRBJ1-1 | NA | NA | TRBV27 | TGTGCCAGCAGTTTATCGTGGCGGAGTATGAACACTGAAGCTTTCTTT | CASSLSWRSMNTEAFF
TRBJ1-1 | TRBD1 | NA | TRBV4-1 | TGCGCCAGCAGCGAAAAGGGACAGGGCCGCACTGAAGCTTTCTTT | CASSEKGQGRTEAFF
TRBJ1-2 | NA | once | TRBV19 | TGTGCCAGTAGCCTGGGGGGCGCGATGGCTGGCTACACCTTC | CASSLGGAMAGYTF
TRBJ2-1 | TRBD1 | NA | TRBV28 | TGTGCCAGCATCACTGGGACAGGCCTCAATGAGCAGTTCTTC | CASITGTGLNEQFF
TRBJ2-2 | TRBD2 | NA | TRBV4-2 | TGTGCCAGCAGCCCTACTAGCGGGAGGGGAACCGGGGAGCTGTTTTTT | CASSPTSGRGTGELFF
TRBJ2-7 | TRBD2 | NA | TRBV28 | TGTGCCAGCAGAGACCCCGGGACTAGCGGGAGGGGGCGCGAGCAGTACTTC | CASRDPGTSGRGREQYF
TRBJ2-7 | TRBD1 | NA | TRBV12-5 | TGTGCTAGTGGTTTGGGCCCCGCCGTGGCAGGGGGCCTCTACGAGCAGTACTTC | CASGLGPAVAGGLYEQYF